This TCR beta chain was sequenced for a study of memory CD4+ T cells and cytomegalovirus serostatus. Looking at the study overall: Healthy Belgian adult donors included several CMV-positive and 20 to 30 CMV-negative people.

The length of the CDR3 is 15 residues. Germline trimming cut 4 bases from V and 0 bases from J; bases unmatched to any gene: 4. The germline V gene encodes CDR1 LNHDA and CDR2 SQIVND (reference sequence). Methods used by the authors: After removing out-of-frame reads, 2.3 million or so distinct TCRbeta sequences remained. Profiling relied on immunoSEQ multiplex PCR, and the TCRdb table lists in-frame clones only, not all of them. That table furnishes V, J and clone size, whereas the DNA furnished D and trimming. The data hold around 84,000 clones, with around 80% observed a single time. Broader study findings: CD4+ memory repertoires contained about two fifths of the 164 reported CMV TCRbeta sequences. CMV serostatus prediction reached median AUC approximately 0.95, or 0.91 with US-trained model.

The sort gate was single viable CD3+CD4+CD8-CD45RO+ cells for memory CD4+ T cells. To note about this clone: The antigen remains unidentified.

The TCR comes from an adult in good health and CMV-seronegative. The J gene is TRBJ2-7, the V gene TRBV19, with 9 bases aligning to TRBD2. Sequencing input: memory CD4+ T cells from blood. The CDR3 spells CASSTGGGASYEQYF. The CDR3 DNA is TGTGCCAGTAGTACGGGCGGGGGGGCCTCCTACGAGCAGTACTTC.